One sample yielded the 21 T cell receptor beta chains listed below, sequenced in a study of shared clonotypes between healthy human individuals. The data were produced by immunoSEQ multiplex PCR, yet TCRdb's version contains in-frame clones alone and is incomplete. This sample carries 2 million to 3 million clones, under 95% of them seen once, and the ten largest clones take about 0.34%. Sample: naive CD4+ T cells from PBMCs. Subset here: CD45RA+ positively selected. All receptors come from a man aged 18-30 years in good health. Some clones in this sample may be carry-over from other donors' samples.

This rearrangement joins TRBV5-3 to TRBJ2-7, with D unresolved. TRBV5-3 is classed as an ORF, of uncertain function. The V and J ends lost 0 bases and 8 bases respectively, with 15 bases between them. The CDR3 has 14 amino acids. The CDR3 sequence is CARSLEETCVKQYF. For the CDR3, the DNA is TGTGCCAGAAGCTTGGAAGAAACCTGTGTGAAGCAGTACTTC.

The chain is built from TRBV5-4 and TRBJ2-2; 7 bases line up with TRBD1. V was pared by 0 bases and J by 0 bases, with 5 bases of the junction left unmatched. Looked up from germline, CDR1 is SGHNT and CDR2 is YYREEE (reference sequence). CDR3 length: 17 amino acids. The CDR3 here is CASSLEPDRANTGELFF. CDR3 DNA: TGTGCCAGCAGCTTGGAGCCTGACAGGGCGAACACCGGGGAGCTGTTTTTT.

Details on this clone: This CDR3 is also generated by other DNA sequences in the sample. The chain uses TRBV18 and TRBJ1-1, with D uncertain. Per the germline V gene, CDR1 is KGHSH and CDR2 is LQKENI. V lost 6 bases to trimming and J lost 2 bases, with 13 bases between them. CDR3 length: 14 amino acids. CDR3 region: CASSPIATNTEAFF. The CDR3 bases are TGTGCCAGCTCTCCGATCGCAACAAACACTGAAGCTTTCTTT.

This sequence joins TRBV11-1 and TRBJ2-1; no definite D call. This CDR3 region has 16 residues. Germline V gene lookup returns CDR1 SGHAT and CDR2 FQDESV (reference sequence). Trimming left V 6 bases short and J 0 bases short, with 15 bases between. CDR3 in amino acids: CASRPRNHPSYNEQFF. The CDR3 DNA reads as TGTGCCAGCAGACCCCGGAACCACCCCTCCTACAATGAGCAGTTCTTC.

This rearrangement joins TRBV6-1 to TRBJ2-1, with 9 nucleotides matching TRBD2. The germline V gene encodes CDR1 MNHNS and CDR2 SASEGT. The CDR3 spans 17 residues. J was trimmed by 3 bases and V by 2 bases; bases with no gene match: 8. The CDR3 DNA reads as TGTGCCAGCAGTGAATGGCGCGGGAGGGATCTCTACAATGAGCAGTTCTTC. This encodes CASSEWRGRDLYNEQFF.

V usage is TRBV5-1 and J usage is TRBJ2-1; D is perhaps TRBD1 or TRBD2 (5 bases each). Trimming stripped 4 bases from V and 7 bases from J, with 21 bases between. This CDR3 is 16 amino acids long. Looked up from germline, CDR1 is SGHRS and CDR2 is YFSETQ. The CDR3 here is CASSGGVPVLGNEQFF. DNA for the CDR3: TGCGCCAGCAGCGGGGGAGTGCCAGTCTTAGGGAATGAGCAGTTCTTC.

V and J are TRBV30 and TRBJ2-1, with unresolved D. The germline V gene has CDR1 GTSNPN and CDR2 SVGIG (reference sequence). V was pared by 3 bases and J by 13 bases, with 4 bases between. The CDR3 totals 8 residues. The CDR3 DNA reads TGTGCCTGGAGCCCCCAGTTCTTC. Its protein is CAWSPQFF.

In its sample, this clone was seen a few times. The CDR3 here is CASSDWGGTEAFF. CDR3 bases: TGTGCCAGCAGTGATTGGGGGGGCACTGAAGCTTTCTTT. The chain is built from TRBV25-1 and TRBJ1-1, with a weak D call TRBD1 (5 bases). Germline CDR1 reads MGHDK; CDR2 reads SYGVNS. Trimming removed 3 bases from V and 4 bases from J, with 9 bases in between. CDR3 length: 13 amino acids.

Note on this clone: This CDR3 is also generated by other DNA sequences in the sample. This chain joins TRBV19 and TRBJ2-2; D remains ambiguous. This CDR3 comprises 14 residues. Germline V gene lookup returns CDR1 LNHDA and CDR2 SQIVND (reference sequence). The germline V and J ends were trimmed by 2 bases and 2 bases, with 6 bases remaining between them. CDR3 bases: TGTGCCAGTAGTATAAAAGAAAACACCGGGGAGCTGTTTTTT. This sequence encodes CASSIKENTGELFF.

The chain has TRBV19 and TRBJ1-2; D is uncertain. CDR1 LNHDA and CDR2 SQIVND come from the germline V gene (reference sequence). There are 11 residues in the CDR3. V was cut by 9 bases and J by 5 bases, with 10 bases left in between. For the CDR3, the DNA is TGTGCCAGCCAAACGGGATATGGCTACACCTTC. Its protein is CASQTGYGYTF. The full variable domain, in which reference TRBV19 and TRBJ1-2 provide the parts outside the CDR3, is DGGITQSPKYLFRKEGQNVTLSCEQNLNHDAMYWYRQDPGQGLRLIYYSQIVNDFQKGDIAEGYSVSREKKESFPLTVTSAQKNPTAFYLCASQTGYGYTFGSGTRLTVV.

This clone has a handful of counts. In the same sample, other DNA sequences code for this CDR3. The chain combines TRBV19 with TRBJ1-1, with D perhaps TRBD1 (5 bases). The CDR3 spans 14 residues. V gave up 3 bases and J gave up 3 bases, with 11 bases separating them. Germline CDR1 and CDR2: LNHDA and SQIVND (reference sequence). The CDR3: CASSIAGWDTEAFF. The DNA of the CDR3 is TGTGCCAGTAGTATTGCAGGGTGGGACACTGAAGCTTTCTTT.

The rearrangement links TRBV5-1 to TRBJ1-1; 7 bases are a match to TRBD1. Per germline, CDR1 SGHRS and CDR2 YFSETQ. With 5 bases clipped from V and 5 bases from J, the junction kept 9 bases outside the gene matches. The CDR3 consists of 14 residues. The CDR3 is CASSLYRGETEAFF. DNA for the CDR3: TGCGCCAGCAGTCTATACAGGGGAGAGACTGAAGCTTTCTTT.

Points on this clone: The same CDR3 is also encoded by other DNA sequences in this sample. The chain uses TRBV9 and TRBJ1-1; a weak D match, TRBD1 (6 bases). The V gene lost 0 bases and the J gene lost 3 bases, with 9 bases spanning the gap. The CDR3 contains 14 residues. The germline V gene encodes CDR1 SGDLS and CDR2 YYNGEE. CDR3 DNA sequence: TGTGCCAGCAGCGTAGCCAGGGGCGACACTGAAGCTTTCTTT. It translates to CASSVARGDTEAFF.

This clone has just one count. V gene TRBV6-6 combines with J gene TRBJ1-4; D is possibly TRBD1 (5 bases). Germline CDR1 reads MNHNY; CDR2 reads SVGAGI (reference sequence). Trimming removed 0 bases at V and 13 bases at J, with 18 bases between. The CDR3 is made up of 15 amino acids. CDR3 nucleotide sequence: TGTGCCAGCAGTTACTCGATGGGACCTTCCGAGGGACTGTTTTTT. Amino acids: CASSYSMGPSEGLFF.

The J gene is TRBJ2-1, the V gene TRBV7-8; D unresolved. The CDR3 runs 13 residues. Trimming shortened V by 5 bases and J by 6 bases, and 11 bases separated the two germline ends. Germline CDR1 reads SGHVS; CDR2 reads FQNEAQ. The CDR3 region is CASSPPSFNEQFF. In DNA form, the CDR3 reads TGTGCCAGCAGCCCGCCTAGTTTCAATGAGCAGTTCTTC.

The DNA of the CDR3 is TGTGCCATCAGTGATGACACAACTAATGAAAAACTGTTTTTT. This codes for CAISDDTTNEKLFF. The V and J genes are TRBV10-3 and TRBJ1-4; D is undetermined. This CDR3 contains 14 residues. In germline, CDR1 is ENHRY, CDR2 SYGVKD. V gave up 3 bases and J gave up 0 bases, with 5 bases separating them.

The J gene is TRBJ1-4, the V gene TRBV4-2; 9 bases agree with TRBD1. CDR3 length: 17 amino acids. CDR1 LGHNA and CDR2 YNFKEQ come from the germline V gene. Trimming removed 6 bases from V and 4 bases from J; junction bases left unmatched: 12. CDR3 nucleotide sequence: TGTGCCAGCAGGCAGACAGGGGGACAAAGGTTTAATGAAAAACTGTTTTTT. Translating it yields CASRQTGGQRFNEKLFF.

V gene TRBV18 combines with J gene TRBJ2-2; 13 bases line up with TRBD2. CDR3 length: 17 amino acids. Per germline, CDR1 KGHSH and CDR2 LQKENI. J was trimmed by 8 bases and V by 2 bases; bases with no gene match: 8. The CDR3 reads CASSPRTSGSIGGELFF. The CDR3 coding sequence is TGTGCCAGCTCACCAAGGACTAGCGGGAGCATAGGAGGGGAGCTGTTTTTT.

The chain uses TRBV5-1 and TRBJ2-7, with TRBD2 matching 13 bases. V dropped 4 bases and J dropped 5; count of bases not matched to a gene: 6. The CDR3 extends over 15 amino acids. CDR1 is SGHRS and CDR2 is YFSETQ in the germline V gene. For the CDR3, the DNA is TGCGCCAGCAGCATAAACGGACTAGCGGGAGACGAGCAGTACTTC. Amino acid sequence: CASSINGLAGDEQYF.

On this clone itself: The sample contains more than one DNA sequence encoding this CDR3. V gene TRBV7-9 combines with J gene TRBJ2-3; D perhaps matches TRBD1 (6 bases). Per germline, CDR1 SEHNR and CDR2 FQNEAQ (reference sequence). Trimming took off 5 bases at V and 4 bases at J, with 13 bases between the two ends. The CDR3 runs to 14 residues. CDR3 sequence reads: CASSPAWGPDTQYF. CDR3 bases: TGTGCCAGCAGCCCCGCCTGGGGGCCAGATACGCAGTATTTT.

The chain combines TRBV6-5 with TRBJ2-5; perhaps TRBD2 as D (6 bases). Per germline, CDR1 MNHEY and CDR2 SVGAGI. The V gene lost 0 bases and the J gene lost 9 bases, with 14 bases spanning the gap. The CDR3 runs 14 residues. The CDR3 nucleotides read TGTGCCAGCAGTTACTCGATGACTAGTATGGCCCAGTACTTC. Translation: CASSYSMTSMAQYF.